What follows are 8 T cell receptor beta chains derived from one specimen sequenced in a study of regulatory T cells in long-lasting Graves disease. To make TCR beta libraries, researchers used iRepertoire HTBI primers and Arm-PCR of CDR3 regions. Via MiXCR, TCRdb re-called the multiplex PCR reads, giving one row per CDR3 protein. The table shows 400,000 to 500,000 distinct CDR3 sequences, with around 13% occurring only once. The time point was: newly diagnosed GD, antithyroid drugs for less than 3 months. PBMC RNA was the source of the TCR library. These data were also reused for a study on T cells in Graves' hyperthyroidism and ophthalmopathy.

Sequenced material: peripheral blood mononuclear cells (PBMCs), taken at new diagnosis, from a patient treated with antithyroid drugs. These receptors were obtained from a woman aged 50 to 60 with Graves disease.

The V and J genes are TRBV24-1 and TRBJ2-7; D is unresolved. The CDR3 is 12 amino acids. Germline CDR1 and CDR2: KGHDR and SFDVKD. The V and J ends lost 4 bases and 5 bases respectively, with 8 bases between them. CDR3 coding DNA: TGTGCCACCAGTGACCTAGACAACGAGCAGTACTTC. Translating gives CATSDLDNEQYF.

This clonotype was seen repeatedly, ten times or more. CDR3 bases: TGTGCCAGCAGTTTGGGGACAGGGTTCGAGACCCAGTACTTC. Translated: CASSLGTGFETQYF. This chain uses TRBV12-3 or TRBV12-4 with TRBJ2-5; 9 positions match TRBD1. V gave up 3 bases and J gave up 5 bases; unmatched junction bases: 4. The CDR3 consists of 14 residues.

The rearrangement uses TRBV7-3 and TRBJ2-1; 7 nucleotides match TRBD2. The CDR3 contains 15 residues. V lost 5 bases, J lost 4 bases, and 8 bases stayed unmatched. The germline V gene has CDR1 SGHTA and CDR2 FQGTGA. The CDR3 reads CASSTKPSGYNEQFF. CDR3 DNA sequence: TGTGCCAGCAGCACGAAACCTAGCGGTTACAATGAGCAGTTCTTC.

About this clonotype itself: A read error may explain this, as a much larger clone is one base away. The chain's CDR3 is CASSSRNSYNEQYF. CDR3 nucleotides: TGCGCCAGCAGCTCCCGGAACTCCTACAATGAGCAGTACTTC. This chain connects TRBV5-1 to TRBJ2-5, with D hard to call. Germline CDR1 reads SGHRS; CDR2 reads YFSETQ. The CDR3 is made up of 14 amino acids. Deletions cut 3 bases from V and 11 bases from J, with 20 bases between.

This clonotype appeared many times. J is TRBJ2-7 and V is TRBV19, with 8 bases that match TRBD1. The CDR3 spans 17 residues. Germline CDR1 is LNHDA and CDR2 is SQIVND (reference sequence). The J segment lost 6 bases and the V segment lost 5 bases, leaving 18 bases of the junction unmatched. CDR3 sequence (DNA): TGTGCCAGTAGTGTGCGACCCACAGGGGGTTTGCCGGGCGAGCAGTACTTC. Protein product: CASSVRPTGGLPGEQYF.

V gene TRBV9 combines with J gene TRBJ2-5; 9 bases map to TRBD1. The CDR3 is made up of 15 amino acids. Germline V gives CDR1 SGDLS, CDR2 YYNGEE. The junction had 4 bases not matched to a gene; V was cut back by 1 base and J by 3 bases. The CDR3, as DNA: TGTGCCAGCAGCGTAACTGGGACAGGGAAAGAGACCCAGTACTTC. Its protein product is CASSVTGTGKETQYF.

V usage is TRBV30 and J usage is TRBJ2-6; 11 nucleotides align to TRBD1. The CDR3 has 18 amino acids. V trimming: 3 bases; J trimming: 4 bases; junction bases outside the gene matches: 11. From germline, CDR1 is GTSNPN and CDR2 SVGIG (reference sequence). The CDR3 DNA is TGTGCCTGGAGGGATTTCGGACAGGGGGCTGGAGGGGCCAACGTCCTGACTTTC. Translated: CAWRDFGQGAGGANVLTF.

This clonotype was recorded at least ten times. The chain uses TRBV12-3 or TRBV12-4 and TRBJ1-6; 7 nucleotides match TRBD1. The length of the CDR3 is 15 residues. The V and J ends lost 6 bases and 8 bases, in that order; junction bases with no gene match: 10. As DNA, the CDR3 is TGTGCCAGCAGCCTCCGAACAGGGGTGGATTCACCCCTCCACTTT. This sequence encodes CASSLRTGVDSPLHF.